These 8 T cell receptor beta chains came from one sample sequenced in a study of cytomegalovirus exposure and HLA in healthy donors. A multiplex PCR was run with 60 Vbeta primers and 13 Jbeta primers. Using immunoSEQ multiplex PCR, the repertoire was profiled, and TCRdb retains in-frame clones only, with some absent. The sample lists over 150,000 clones, roughly 70% occurring once. The sequenced material came from PBMCs. The source of these receptors is a woman in her forties in good health and CMV-seropositive.

This clone occurred a few times. The chain combines TRBV9 with TRBJ2-1; TRBD2 matches 9 bases. CDR3 length: 15 residues. The ends lost 2 bases at V and 10 bases at J; junction bases unmatched: 10. From germline, CDR1 is SGDLS and CDR2 YYNGEE. The CDR3 region is CASSVAGGVKSEQFF. In DNA form, the CDR3 reads TGTGCCAGCAGCGTCGCGGGGGGGGTGAAAAGCGAGCAGTTCTTC.

This clone was observed a few times. V gene TRBV4-3 combines with J gene TRBJ2-3, with D possibly being TRBD2 (6 bases). From germline, CDR1 is LGHNA and CDR2 YSLEER. With 0 bases removed from V and 0 bases from J, the gap between germline ends came to 13 bases. This CDR3 is 17 amino acids long. For the CDR3, the DNA is TGCGCCAGCAGCCAAGATCGCGGTGGGACTAGCACAGATACGCAGTATTTT. Amino acids: CASSQDRGGTSTDTQYF.

The chain employs TRBV5-1 and TRBJ2-7; D gene ambiguous. Trimming stripped 3 bases from V and 2 bases from J, with 12 bases between. The germline V gene encodes CDR1 SGHRS and CDR2 YFSETQ. The CDR3 contains 14 residues. CDR3 residues: CASSSQTPTYEQYF. The CDR3 DNA is TGCGCCAGCAGCTCTCAGACACCTACCTACGAGCAGTACTTC.

The rearrangement joins TRBV5-1 to TRBJ1-4, with 12 bases aligning to TRBD1. V lost 4 bases, J lost 4 bases, and 5 bases stayed unmatched. The CDR3 contains 16 residues. The germline V gene has CDR1 SGHRS and CDR2 YFSETQ. As DNA, the CDR3 is TGCGCCAGCAGCCCGGGACAGGGGGCTATTAATGAAAAACTGTTTTTT. Its translation: CASSPGQGAINEKLFF.

This clone was seen once. The genes are TRBV10-3 and TRBJ2-2, with D unclear. Germline values: CDR1 ENHRY, CDR2 SYGVKD. V lost 11 bases and J lost 2, with 15 bases in between. The CDR3 has 14 amino acids. The CDR3 is CAVDPQKNTGELFF. CDR3 DNA sequence: TGTGCCGTCGATCCACAGAAAAACACCGGGGAGCTGTTTTTT.

The CDR3 DNA reads TGTGCCAGTAGTATGAGACAGGGCGACCCAGATACGCAGTATTTT. It is translated as CASSMRQGDPDTQYF. The V call is TRBV19, the J call TRBJ2-3; 7 positions match TRBD1. With V trimmed by 3 bases and J by 4 bases, 7 bases remained unmatched. The V gene's germline CDR1 is LNHDA and CDR2 SQIVND (reference sequence). CDR3 size: 15 residues.

The chain combines TRBV2 with TRBJ2-7; TRBD2 agrees at 7 bases. CDR3 length: 13 amino acids. The V gene end was trimmed by 6 bases and the J gene end by 3 bases; junction bases not matched to a gene: 5. Germline V lookup: CDR1 SNHLY, CDR2 FYNNEI. DNA of the CDR3: TGTGCCAGCAGACGGGAGGTCAACTACGAGCAGTACTTC. Translation: CASRREVNYEQYF.

The V and J genes are TRBV9 and TRBJ1-2; unclear D gene. The CDR3 length is 14 residues. Germline V gene data show CDR1 as SGDLS and CDR2 as YYNGEE. The V end was cut by 0 bases, the J end by 6 bases, with 12 bases between. The CDR3, as DNA: TGTGCCAGCAGCGTAGCTTCGGGGATGGATGGCTACACCTTC. Translating gives CASSVASGMDGYTF. Looking up the rest from reference TRBV9 and TRBJ1-2 gives the full variable domain: DSGVTQTPKHLITATGQRVTLRCSPRSGDLSVYWYQQSLDQGLQFLIQYYNGEERAKGNILERFSAQQFPDLHSELNLSSLELGDSALYFCASSVASGMDGYTFGSGTRLTVV.